This T cell receptor (beta chain) emerged from a study of blood T cell repertoires in COVID-19. Profiling relied on immunoSEQ multiplex PCR, and the TCRdb table lists in-frame clones only, not all of them. The data hold 70,000 or so clones, with about 88% observed a single time. The V end was cut by 3 bases, the J end by 4 bases, with 9 bases between. This CDR3 has 13 residues. CDR1 is MNHEY, CDR2 SVGAGI, per germline. The clonotype comes from a man aged 45-60 years with acute or convalescent COVID-19. The chain has TRBV6-5 and TRBJ2-5, with no clear D. Sequencing was done on a sample of peripheral blood. The CDR3 DNA sequence: TGTGCCAGCAGTTATACGGGTGGAGAGACCCAGTACTTC. As protein: CASSYTGGETQYF.